These 3 T cell receptor beta chains were all obtained from the same sample, sequenced in a study of T-cell reconstitution after alpha-beta-depleted transplantation in children. Preparation of the TCRbeta library was carried out with unique molecular identifiers. TCRdb used MiXCR to reprocess the PCR reads, holding one entry per CDR3 protein. The sample lists about a million distinct CDR3 sequences; about 29% were seen once. Sample: PBMCs, mostly from graft donor cells, taken 360 days after TCRalphabeta/CD19-depleted stem cell transplant. Receptor source: a boy in the first two years of life who had a stem cell transplant for SCID, so the T cells may come from the graft donor.

V usage is TRBV12-3 or TRBV12-4 and J usage is TRBJ1-5; 9 nucleotides line up with TRBD1. V was clipped by 6 bases and J by 5 bases; unmatched bases: 2. This CDR3 comprises 13 residues. CDR3 sequence (DNA): TGTGCCAGCAGGGGGACAGGGTATCAGCCCCAGCATTTT. Protein sequence: CASRGTGYQPQHF.

The V gene is TRBV27, the J gene TRBJ2-3, with a weak D call TRBD1 (7 bases). Looked up from germline, CDR1 is MNHEY and CDR2 is SMNVEV (reference sequence). This CDR3 has 13 amino acids. Trimming removed 6 bases from V and 4 bases from J, with 11 bases in between. This chain's CDR3 is CASSGGTADTQYF. CDR3 coding DNA: TGTGCCAGCAGCGGCGGGACAGCAGATACGCAGTATTTT.

This clonotype turned up a few times. V usage is TRBV4-2 and J usage is TRBJ2-7; maybe TRBD2 (5 bases). Germline lookup yields CDR1 LGHNA and CDR2 YNFKEQ. This CDR3 has 16 residues. V shed 1 base and J shed 4 bases, with 17 bases lying between them. CDR3 amino acids: CASSQVDLGGPYEQYF. In nucleotides, the CDR3 is TGTGCCAGCAGCCAAGTAGATCTGGGCGGGCCTTACGAGCAGTACTTC.